This T cell receptor beta chain was retrieved from a study of vaccination and CD4 T cells after COVID-19. The CDR3 covers 16 residues. The germline V and J ends were trimmed by 8 bases and 3 bases, with 22 bases remaining between them. On this clonotype itself: Its antigen is undetermined.

The treatment here: roughly 11-day PBMC culture with coronavirus spike peptide pools or control peptides (ViraFEST assay). Sequenced with the Oncomine TCR Beta short-read assay was DNA taken from cultured CD4+ T cells. In TCRdb, the PCR reads were re-called with MiXCR into one record per CDR3 protein. The table has tens of thousands of distinct CDR3 sequences, approximately 56% seen once; the top ten hold approximately 12%. The sequence was obtained from a human donor who received a COVID-19 vaccine. V is TRBV12-3 or TRBV12-4 and J is TRBJ2-5; a possible D gene is TRBD1 (5 bases). Material: CD4+ T cells from blood, cultured in vitro, obtained after SARS-CoV-2 vaccination. This CDR3 is CASEAVSLVGEETQYF. The CDR3 nucleotides are TGTGCCAGCGAGGCCGTGTCACTGGTAGGGGAAGAGACCCAGTACTTC.